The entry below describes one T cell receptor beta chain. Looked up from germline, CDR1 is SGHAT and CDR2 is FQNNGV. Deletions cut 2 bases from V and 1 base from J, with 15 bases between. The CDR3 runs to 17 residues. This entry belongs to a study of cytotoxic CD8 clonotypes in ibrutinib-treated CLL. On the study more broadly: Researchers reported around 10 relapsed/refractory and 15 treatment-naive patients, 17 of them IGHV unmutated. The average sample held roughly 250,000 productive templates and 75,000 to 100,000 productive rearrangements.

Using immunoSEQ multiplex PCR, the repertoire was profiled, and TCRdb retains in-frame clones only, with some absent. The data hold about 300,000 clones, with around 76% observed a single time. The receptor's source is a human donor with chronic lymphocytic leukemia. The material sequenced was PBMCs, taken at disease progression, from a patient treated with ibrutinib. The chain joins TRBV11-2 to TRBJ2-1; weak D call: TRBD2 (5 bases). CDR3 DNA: TGTGCCAGCAGCTTACCCACGGGGTACAATTCCTACAATGAGCAGTTCTTC. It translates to CASSLPTGYNSYNEQFF.